This is a list of T cell receptor beta chains from one sample in a study of blood T cell repertoires in COVID-19. Generated by immunoSEQ multiplex PCR, the TCRdb table keeps only in-frame clones and is missing some. The sample carries over 400,000 clones, approximately 85% recorded once. The sample comprised peripheral blood. Receptors were obtained from a human donor in a cohort sampled during active COVID-19. Each CDR3 is given with its conserved first and last residue. A D gene is named only where the DNA matches it firmly. Some rows mark clone size as missing; the rest say once, few, many or name a class of expanded clone.

TRBJ2-2 | NA | TRBD2 | TRBV11-2 | CASSLGLTRAGGYTGELFF | TGTGCCAGCAGCTTAGGTCTAACTAGGGCGGGAGGATACACCGGGGAGCTGTTTTTT
TRBJ1-2 | NA | TRBD1 | TRBV10-2 | CASSPGTGANYGYTF | TGCGCCAGCAGCCCTGGGACAGGTGCTAACTATGGCTACACCTTC
TRBJ1-3 | NA | NA | TRBV19 | CASRSGDTIYF | TGTGCCAGTAGATCCGGGGACACCATATATTTT
TRBJ1-1 | NA | NA | TRBV28 | CARAVSGNTEAFF | TGTGCCAGGGCGGTGAGCGGGAACACTGAAGCTTTCTTT
TRBJ2-7 | NA | TRBD1 | TRBV19 | CASSIAGQGAYEQYF | TGTGCCAGTAGTATAGCTGGACAGGGGGCCTACGAGCAGTACTTC
TRBJ1-5 | NA | TRBD1 | TRBV7-9 | CASSETGAVDSNQPQHF | TGTGCCAGCAGCGAGACAGGGGCGGTTGATAGCAATCAGCCCCAGCATTTT
TRBJ1-2 | once | NA | TRBV5-4 | CASYIGADGYTF | TGTGCCAGCTATATAGGGGCAGATGGCTACACCTTC
TRBJ1-1 | NA | NA | TRBV28 | CASSTPAPREAFF | TGTGCCAGCAGTACCCCGGCCCCGAGGGAAGCTTTCTTT
TRBJ2-7 | NA | NA | TRBV28 | CASSLGLDEQYF | TGTGCCAGCAGTTTAGGGCTGGACGAGCAGTACTTC
TRBJ1-5 | once | NA | TRBV5-6 | CASSLGHSNQPQHF | TGTGCCAGCAGCTTAGGACATAGCAATCAGCCCCAGCATTTT
TRBJ2-1 | NA | TRBD1 | TRBV2 | CASIDRDRLLGGYNEQFF | TGTGCCAGCATCGACCGGGACAGGCTCCTAGGGGGCTACAATGAGCAGTTCTTC
TRBJ2-7 | NA | NA | TRBV10-3 | CAISESVAVYEQYF | TGTGCCATCAGTGAGTCGGTAGCGGTCTACGAGCAGTACTTC
TRBJ2-3 | NA | TRBD2 | TRBV30 | CAWSTGTSGRGSTDTQYF | TGTGCCTGGAGTACCGGGACTAGCGGGAGAGGGAGCACAGATACGCAGTATTTT
TRBJ1-4 | once | TRBD1 | TRBV10-3 | CAIRGTGGDGEKLFF | TGTGCCATCAGGGGAACAGGGGGCGACGGTGAAAAACTGTTTTTT
TRBJ1-5 | once | NA | TRBV28 | CASRDFGGWTQPQHF | TGTGCCAGCAGGGATTTTGGGGGCTGGACTCAGCCCCAGCATTTT
TRBJ1-2 | few | NA | TRBV19 | CASSTGTFNYGYTF | TGTGCCAGTAGTACTGGGACTTTTAACTATGGCTACACCTTC
TRBJ2-5 | NA | TRBD2 | TRBV10-3 | CAIATSGQETQYF | TGTGCCATCGCAACTAGCGGCCAAGAGACCCAGTACTTC
TRBJ2-5 | NA | TRBD2 | TRBV7-3 | CASSPSGHQETQYF | TGTGCCAGCAGTCCTAGCGGGCATCAAGAGACCCAGTACTTC
TRBJ1-4 | NA | NA | TRBV24-1 | CATHVGQTNEKLFF | TGTGCCACCCATGTCGGACAGACGAATGAAAAACTGTTTTTT
TRBJ2-1 | NA | NA | TRBV11-3 | CASSLGPLATEQFF | TGTGCCAGCAGCTTAGGGCCCCTAGCCACAGAGCAGTTCTTC
TRBJ2-7 | NA | TRBD1 | TRBV18 | CASSPRSTGNSAISYEQYF | TGTGCCAGCTCACCACGATCGACAGGGAATAGCGCCATTTCCTACGAGCAGTACTTC
TRBJ1-5 | NA | TRBD1 | TRBV30 | CAWSRGQGNNQPQHF | TGTGCCTGGAGTCGGGGACAGGGTAACAATCAGCCCCAGCATTTT
TRBJ1-4 | NA | NA | TRBV15 | CATSTIGTSDYLFF | TGTGCCACCAGCACCATAGGGACTTCGGATTACCTGTTTTTT
TRBJ2-7 | few | TRBD1 | TRBV25-1 | CASSGTGDPRTSYEQYF | TGTGCCAGCAGCGGGACAGGGGATCCCCGAACCTCCTACGAGCAGTACTTC
TRBJ1-5 | NA | NA | TRBV6-5 | CASRAGGIQPQHF | TGTGCCAGCAGGGCCGGGGGGATCCAGCCCCAGCATTTT
TRBJ1-4 | NA | TRBD1 | TRBV18 | CASSPGQGTEKLFF | TGTGCCAGCTCCCCGGGACAGGGGACTGAAAAACTGTTTTTT
TRBJ2-7 | NA | NA | TRBV12-3/TRBV12-4 | CASSFSFDYEQYF | TGTGCCAGCAGTTTCAGTTTCGACTACGAGCAGTACTTC
TRBJ2-1 | NA | TRBD1 | TRBV11-3 | CASSLGLGQGVKHEQFF | TGTGCCAGCAGCTTAGGTCTAGGGCAGGGGGTGAAACATGAGCAGTTCTTC
TRBJ2-1 | NA | TRBD2 | TRBV7-3 | CASSLGVAGVNEQFF | TGTGCCAGCAGCCTCGGGGTAGCGGGAGTGAATGAGCAGTTCTTC
TRBJ2-5 | once | NA | TRBV7-6 | CASTGDGVETQYF | TGTGCCAGCACCGGAGATGGTGTCGAGACCCAGTACTTC
TRBJ2-7 | NA | TRBD2 | TRBV11-2 | CASTLGVGEGREQYF | TGTGCCAGCACCCTAGGGGTCGGGGAGGGCCGTGAGCAGTACTTC
TRBJ1-3 | once | NA | TRBV7-2 | CASSLFLTSGNTIYF | TGTGCCAGCAGCCTATTCCTAACCTCTGGAAACACCATATATTTT
TRBJ2-1 | NA | NA | TRBV7-8 | CASSYGTGNNEQFF | TGTGCCAGCAGCTATGGGACTGGCAACAATGAGCAGTTCTTC
TRBJ1-2 | NA | NA | TRBV6-1 | CASSEALTANYGYTF | TGTGCCAGCAGTGAGGCCCTGACAGCTAACTATGGCTACACCTTC
TRBJ1-5 | NA | TRBD1 | TRBV18 | CASSPTGGGQPQHF | TGTGCCAGCTCACCGACAGGGGGTGGACAGCCCCAGCATTTT
TRBJ1-1 | NA | TRBD1 | TRBV5-4 | CASSLAQGLGQVAEAFF | TGTGCCAGCAGCTTGGCACAGGGGTTGGGGCAGGTGGCTGAAGCTTTCTTT
TRBJ1-5 | NA | TRBD1 | TRBV4-1 | CASSHRQGAGQPQHF | TGCGCCAGCAGCCACCGACAGGGGGCCGGGCAGCCCCAGCATTTT
TRBJ1-5 | NA | NA | TRBV9 | CASSVGSGVQPQHF | TGTGCCAGCAGCGTAGGTTCGGGGGTTCAGCCCCAGCATTTT
TRBJ1-6 | NA | NA | TRBV12-3/TRBV12-4 | CACRSSYNSPLHF | TGTGCCTGCAGGAGCTCCTATAATTCACCCCTCCACTTT
TRBJ1-1 | NA | TRBD1 | TRBV7-8 | CASSPANPRGAAFF | TGTGCCAGCAGCCCCGCAAATCCCAGGGGGGCTGCTTTCTTT
TRBJ1-3 | NA | NA | TRBV9 | CASSAATGLGNTIYF | TGTGCCAGCAGCGCAGCGACAGGATTGGGAAACACCATATATTTT
TRBJ2-2 | many | NA | TRBV2 | CASSEPQGLIDTGELFF | TGTGCCAGCAGTGAACCCCAGGGCCTAATCGACACCGGGGAGCTGTTTTTT
TRBJ2-3 | NA | NA | TRBV28 | CASSLLPTDTDTQYF | TGTGCCAGCAGTCTGCTGCCAACTGACACAGATACGCAGTATTTT
TRBJ2-2 | NA | TRBD2 | TRBV5-4 | CASKISPLAGGGGELFF | TGTGCCAGCAAAATATCCCCACTAGCGGGAGGAGGCGGGGAGCTGTTTTTT
TRBJ1-1 | once | NA | TRBV19 | CASSLRGGVYTEAFF | TGTGCCAGTAGTTTAAGGGGGGGCGTGTACACTGAAGCTTTCTTT
TRBJ2-3 | once | NA | TRBV29-1 | CSVEVAGRFSDTQYF | TGCAGCGTTGAAGTCGCGGGGCGTTTTTCAGATACGCAGTATTTT
TRBJ1-4 | NA | NA | TRBV7-2 | CASSLYRDEKLFF | TGTGCCAGCAGCTTATATCGGGATGAAAAACTGTTTTTT
TRBJ2-7 | NA | NA | TRBV2 | CASSRQGGRNYEQYF | TGTGCCAGCAGTCGCCAGGGTGGTAGAAACTACGAGCAGTACTTC